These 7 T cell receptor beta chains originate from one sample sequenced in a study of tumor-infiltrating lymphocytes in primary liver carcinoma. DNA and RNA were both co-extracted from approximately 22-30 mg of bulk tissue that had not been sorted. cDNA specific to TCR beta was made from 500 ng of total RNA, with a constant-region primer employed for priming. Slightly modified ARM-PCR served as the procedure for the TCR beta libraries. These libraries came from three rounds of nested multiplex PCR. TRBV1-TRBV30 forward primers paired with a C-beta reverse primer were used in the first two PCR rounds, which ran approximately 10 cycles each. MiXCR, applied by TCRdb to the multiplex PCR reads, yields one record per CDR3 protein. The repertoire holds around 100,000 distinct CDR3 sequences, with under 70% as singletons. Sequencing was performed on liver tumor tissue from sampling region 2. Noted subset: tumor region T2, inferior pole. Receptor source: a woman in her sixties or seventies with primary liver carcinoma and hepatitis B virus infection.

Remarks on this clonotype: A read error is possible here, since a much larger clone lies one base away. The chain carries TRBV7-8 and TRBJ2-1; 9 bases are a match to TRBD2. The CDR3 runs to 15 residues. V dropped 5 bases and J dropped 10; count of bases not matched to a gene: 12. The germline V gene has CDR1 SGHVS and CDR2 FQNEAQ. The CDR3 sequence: CASSHISGSVFEQFF. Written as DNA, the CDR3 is TGTGCCAGCAGCCACATTAGCGGGAGCGTCTTCGAGCAGTTCTTC. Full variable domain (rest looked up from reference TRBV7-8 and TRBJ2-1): GAGVSQSPRYKVAKRGQDVALRCDPISGHVSLFWYQQALGQGPEFLTYFQNEAQLDKSGLPSDRFFAERPEGSVSTLKIQRTQQEDSAVYLCASSHISGSVFEQFFGPGTRLTVL.

The CDR3, as DNA: TGTGCCAGCGGCGGGACTGTCATCACCGGGGAGCTGTTTTTT. Translated: CASGGTVITGELFF. V and J are TRBV28 and TRBJ2-2; perhaps TRBD2 as D (6 bases). The germline gives CDR1 MDHEN, CDR2 SYDVKM. V lost 8 bases and J 4 bases, leaving 14 bases between the germline ends. The CDR3 has 14 residues.

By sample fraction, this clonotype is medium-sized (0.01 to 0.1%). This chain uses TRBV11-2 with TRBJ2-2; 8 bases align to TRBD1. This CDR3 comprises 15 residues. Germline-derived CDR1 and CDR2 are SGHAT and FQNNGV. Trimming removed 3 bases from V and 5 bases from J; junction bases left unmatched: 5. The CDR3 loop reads CASSLAWTGTGELFF. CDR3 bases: TGTGCCAGCAGCTTGGCCTGGACAGGGACCGGGGAGCTGTTTTTT.

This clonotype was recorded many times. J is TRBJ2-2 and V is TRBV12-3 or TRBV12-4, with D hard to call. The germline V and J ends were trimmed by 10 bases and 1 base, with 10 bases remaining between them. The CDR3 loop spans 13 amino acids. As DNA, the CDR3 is TGTGCCACCAAAGAACAGAACACCGGGGAGCTGTTTTTT. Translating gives CATKEQNTGELFF.

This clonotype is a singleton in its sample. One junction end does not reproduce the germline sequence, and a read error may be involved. The CDR3 region is CASSLRGLTYASDRQYF. CDR3 coding DNA: TGTGCTAGCAGCTTAAGGGGACTAACGTACGCGTCAGATAGGCAGTATTTT. The V and J genes are TRBV11-2 and TRBJ2-3, with 7 bases aligning to TRBD2. Germline V gives CDR1 SGHAT, CDR2 FQNNGV. The CDR3 covers 17 residues.

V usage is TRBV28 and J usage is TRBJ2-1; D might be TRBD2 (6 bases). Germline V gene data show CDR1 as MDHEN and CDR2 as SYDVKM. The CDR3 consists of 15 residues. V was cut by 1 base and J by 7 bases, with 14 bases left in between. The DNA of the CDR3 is TGTGCCAGCAGTTTATTAGGAGGGATGGTAAATGAGCAGTTCTTC. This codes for CASSLLGGMVNEQFF.

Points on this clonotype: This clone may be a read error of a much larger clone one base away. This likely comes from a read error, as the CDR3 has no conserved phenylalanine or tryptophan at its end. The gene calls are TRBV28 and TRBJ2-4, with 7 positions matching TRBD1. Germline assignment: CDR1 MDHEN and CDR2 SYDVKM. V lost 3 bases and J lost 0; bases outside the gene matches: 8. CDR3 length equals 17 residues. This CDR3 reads CASSFLGTELAKNIQYL. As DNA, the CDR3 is TGTGCCAGCAGTTTCCTCGGGACAGAGCTAGCCAAAAACATTCAGTACTTA.